The sequence of this T cell receptor (beta chain) was determined in a study of Ad26.COV2.S vaccination and SARS-CoV-2 variants. Treatment noted: 15 to 20 received Ad26.COV2.S at low or high dose, single or two shots; 5 received placebo; per-sample allocation not given. The investigators took samples on day 63 after the first vaccine or placebo injection. Generated by immunoSEQ multiplex PCR, the TCRdb table keeps only in-frame clones and is missing some. The sample yields around 450,000 clones, approximately 92% seen once. The material was peripheral blood, obtained in a trial of Ad26.COV2.S vaccine versus placebo. The sequence derives from a person aged 18-60 years who received the Ad26.COV2.S COVID-19 vaccine or a placebo.

The CDR3 nucleotides are TGTGCCACCAGCAGAGATGATACGTTGAACACTGAAGCTTTCTTT. It codes for CATSRDDTLNTEAFF. This sequence joins TRBV15 and TRBJ1-1; no clear D. From germline, CDR1 is LNHNV and CDR2 YYDKDF (reference sequence). The CDR3 totals 15 residues. V shed 0 bases and J shed 0 bases, with 8 bases lying between them.